A single sample gave rise to the 2 T cell receptor beta chains below, sequenced in a study of blood T cell repertoires in COVID-19. Only in-frame clones appear in the TCRdb table, and some are missing; sequencing was by immunoSEQ multiplex PCR. This table holds 200,000 to 250,000 clones, around 80% found once. The sample consisted of peripheral blood. The receptors originated from a woman aged 70-85 years with acute or convalescent COVID-19.

In its sample, this clone was seen once. This sequence joins TRBV6-5 and TRBJ1-3; D is unclear. The CDR3 runs 15 residues. V shed 6 bases and J shed 0 bases, with 12 bases lying between them. Germline values: CDR1 MNHEY, CDR2 SVGAGI. Here the CDR3 reads CASSETLSSGNTIYF. The CDR3 region has the DNA TGTGCCAGCAGCGAGACATTGAGCTCTGGAAACACCATATATTTT.

The chain recombines TRBV5-1 with TRBJ2-5; D is possibly TRBD1 (7 bases). V was pared by 2 bases and J by 7 bases, with 15 bases between. The CDR3 contains 14 residues. Germline CDR1 SGHRS, CDR2 YFSETQ. In DNA, the CDR3 is TGCGCCAGCAGCTTAGACAGGGACTTGGGGACCCAGTACTTC. Translating it yields CASSLDRDLGTQYF.